This T cell receptor (beta chain) was captured by sequencing in a study of T cell changes during pregnancy in multiple sclerosis. Method: immunoSEQ multiplex PCR; TCRdb's copy keeps in-frame clones and lacks some. This table holds around 40,000 clones, about nine tenths found once. V gave up 5 bases and J gave up 4 bases; unmatched junction bases: 10. Germline CDR1 is MNHNY and CDR2 is SVGAGI (reference sequence). This CDR3 has 16 amino acids. V and J are TRBV6-6 and TRBJ1-3, with 8 bases that match TRBD1. The clonotype comes from a female donor in good health, enrolled as a control in a pregnancy study. The sample in question was CD4+ T cells from peripheral blood mononuclear cells, obtained in the first trimester of pregnancy. The DNA of the CDR3 is TGTGCCAGCAGTAATACGGGACAGGCGCGGGGAAACACCATATATTTT. This gives the protein CASSNTGQARGNTIYF.